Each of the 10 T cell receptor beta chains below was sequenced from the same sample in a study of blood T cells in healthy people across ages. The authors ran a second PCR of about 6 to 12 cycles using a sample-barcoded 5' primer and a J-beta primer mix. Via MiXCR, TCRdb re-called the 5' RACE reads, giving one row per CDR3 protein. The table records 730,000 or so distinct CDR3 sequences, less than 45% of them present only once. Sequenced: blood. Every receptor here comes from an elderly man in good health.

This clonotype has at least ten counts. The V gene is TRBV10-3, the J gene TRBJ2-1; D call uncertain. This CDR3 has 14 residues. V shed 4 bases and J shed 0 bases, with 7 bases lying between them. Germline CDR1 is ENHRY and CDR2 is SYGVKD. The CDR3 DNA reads TGTGCCATCAGTGGTCAGAGCTCCTACAATGAGCAGTTCTTC. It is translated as CAISGQSSYNEQFF.

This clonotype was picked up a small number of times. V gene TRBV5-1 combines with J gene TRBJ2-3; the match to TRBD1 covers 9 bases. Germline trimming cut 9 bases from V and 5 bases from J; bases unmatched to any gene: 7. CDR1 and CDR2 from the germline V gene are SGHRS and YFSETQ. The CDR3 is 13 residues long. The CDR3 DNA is TGCGCCACGAAACAGGGGGCCGAAGATACGCAGTATTTT. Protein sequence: CATKQGAEDTQYF.

The CDR3 loop reads CASSSINTDTQYF. The CDR3 nucleotides are TGTGCCAGCAGCTCGATTAACACAGATACGCAGTATTTT. The V gene is TRBV7-3, the J gene TRBJ2-3; no definite D call. V lost 4 bases to trimming and J lost 2 bases, with 7 bases between them. CDR1 and CDR2 (germline): SGHTA, FQGTGA. The CDR3 contains 13 residues.

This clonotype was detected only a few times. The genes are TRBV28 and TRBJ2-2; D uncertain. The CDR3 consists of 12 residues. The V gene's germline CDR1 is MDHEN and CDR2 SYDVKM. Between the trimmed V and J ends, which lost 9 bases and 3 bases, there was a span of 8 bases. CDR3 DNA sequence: TGTGCCAGTCGAACGGACACCGGGGAGCTGTTTTTT. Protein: CASRTDTGELFF.

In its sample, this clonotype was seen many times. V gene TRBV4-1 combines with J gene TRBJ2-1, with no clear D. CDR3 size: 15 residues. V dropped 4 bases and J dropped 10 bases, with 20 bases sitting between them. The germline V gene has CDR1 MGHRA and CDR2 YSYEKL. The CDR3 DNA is TGCGCCAGCAGCCCCAATGGGGTGACGACTCGGGAGCAGTTCTTC. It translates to CASSPNGVTTREQFF.

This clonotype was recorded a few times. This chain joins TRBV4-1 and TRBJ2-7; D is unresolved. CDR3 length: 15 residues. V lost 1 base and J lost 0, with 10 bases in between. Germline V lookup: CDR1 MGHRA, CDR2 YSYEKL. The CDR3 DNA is TGCGCCAGCAGCCAAGGTGAGACCAGCTCCTACGAGCAGTACTTC. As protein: CASSQGETSSYEQYF.

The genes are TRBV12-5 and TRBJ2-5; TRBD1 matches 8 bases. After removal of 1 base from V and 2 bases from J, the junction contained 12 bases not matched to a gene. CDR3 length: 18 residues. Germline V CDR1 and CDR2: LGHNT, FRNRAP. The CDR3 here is CASGLGQGTHGYQETQYF. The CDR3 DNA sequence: TGTGCTAGTGGTTTGGGACAGGGGACACATGGCTATCAAGAGACCCAGTACTTC.

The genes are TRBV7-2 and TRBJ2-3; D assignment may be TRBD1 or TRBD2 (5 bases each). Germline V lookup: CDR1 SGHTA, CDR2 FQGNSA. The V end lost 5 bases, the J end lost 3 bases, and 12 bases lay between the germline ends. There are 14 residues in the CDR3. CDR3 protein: CASSRDPGTDTQYF. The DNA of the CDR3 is TGTGCCAGCAGCCGGGACCCCGGGACAGATACGCAGTATTTT.

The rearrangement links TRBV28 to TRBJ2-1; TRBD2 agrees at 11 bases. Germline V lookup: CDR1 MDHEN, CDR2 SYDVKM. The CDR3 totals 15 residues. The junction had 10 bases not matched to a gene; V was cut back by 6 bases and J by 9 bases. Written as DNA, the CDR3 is TGTGCCAGCAGAAGAGAAAAAACTAGCGGGAGTGAGCAGTTCTTC. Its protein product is CASRREKTSGSEQFF. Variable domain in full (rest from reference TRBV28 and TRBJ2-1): DVKVTQSSRYLVKRTGEKVFLECVQDMDHENMFWYRQDPGLGLRLIYFSYDVKMKEKGDIPEGYSVSREKKERFSLILESASTNQTSMYLCASRREKTSGSEQFFGPGTRLTVL.

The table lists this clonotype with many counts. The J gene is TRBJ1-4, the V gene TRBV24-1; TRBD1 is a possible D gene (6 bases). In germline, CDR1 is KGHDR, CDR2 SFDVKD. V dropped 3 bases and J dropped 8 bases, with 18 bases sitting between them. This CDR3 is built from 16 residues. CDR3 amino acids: CATSDTGTPKEEKLFF. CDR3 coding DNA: TGTGCCACCAGTGATACCGGGACACCCAAGGAGGAAAAACTGTTTTTT.